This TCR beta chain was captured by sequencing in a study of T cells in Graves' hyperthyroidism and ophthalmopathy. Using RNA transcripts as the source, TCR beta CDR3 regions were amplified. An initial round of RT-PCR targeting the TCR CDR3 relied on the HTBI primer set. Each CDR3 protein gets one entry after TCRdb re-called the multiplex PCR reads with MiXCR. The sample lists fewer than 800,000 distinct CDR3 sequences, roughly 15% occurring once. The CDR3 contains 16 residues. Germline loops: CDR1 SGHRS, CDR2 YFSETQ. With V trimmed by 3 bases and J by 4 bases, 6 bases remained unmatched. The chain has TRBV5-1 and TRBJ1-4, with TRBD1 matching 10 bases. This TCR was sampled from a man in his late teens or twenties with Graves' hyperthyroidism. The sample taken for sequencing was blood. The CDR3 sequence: CASSSTGGRNNEKLFF. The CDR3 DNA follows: TGCGCCAGCAGCTCGACAGGGGGCAGGAATAATGAAAAACTGTTTTTT.